The next 16 T cell receptor beta chains were all read from a single sample in a study of Graves' ophthalmopathy and Graves' hyperthyroidism. From RNA, the CDR3 regions of TCR beta chains were amplified and sequenced. An initial RT-PCR round employing HTBI primers preceded a second-round multiplex PCR. TCRdb itself ran the multiplex PCR reads through MiXCR, one entry per CDR3 protein. The table records about 210,000 distinct CDR3 sequences, approximately 28% of them present only once. The sequenced sample consisted of peripheral blood. These receptors all come from a man aged 45-60 years with Graves' ophthalmopathy.

This clonotype came up many times. This chain joins TRBV5-6 and TRBJ2-2; D uncertain. The germline gives CDR1 SGHDT, CDR2 YYEEEE. CDR3 length: 18 residues. V dropped 1 base and J dropped 3 bases, with 19 bases sitting between them. The CDR3 sequence: CASSLLRSRLRDTGELFF. As DNA, the CDR3 is TGTGCCAGCAGCTTGTTGCGGAGTAGGCTTCGAGACACCGGGGAGCTGTTTTTT. Full variable domain (rest looked up from reference TRBV5-6 and TRBJ2-2): DAGVTQSPTHLIKTRGQQVTLRCSPKSGHDTVSWYQQALGQGPQFIFQYYEEEERQRGNFPDRFSGHQFPNYSSELNVNALLLGDSALYLCASSLLRSRLRDTGELFFGEGSRLTVL.

This clonotype appeared a few times. The V call is TRBV12-3 or TRBV12-4, the J call TRBJ1-2; tentative D call: TRBD1 (6 bases). CDR3 length: 15 residues. Deletions cut 7 bases from V and 0 bases from J, with 15 bases between. The CDR3 coding sequence is TGTGCCAGCATACGATTAGGGGGAGCTAACTATGGCTACACCTTC. Translation: CASIRLGGANYGYTF.

The chain employs TRBV6-5 and TRBJ2-2, with unresolved D. The CDR3 sequence is 15 residues long. CDR1 and CDR2 (germline): MNHEY, SVGAGI. Trimming removed 1 base at V and 8 bases at J, with 14 bases between. The DNA for the CDR3 is TGTGCCAGCAGTTACTTGGGAACCAGCGCGGGGGAGCTGTTTTTT. This translates into CASSYLGTSAGELFF.

This clonotype has at least ten counts. This chain's CDR3 is CASSLPGNNQPQHF. As DNA, the CDR3 is TGTGCCAGCAGTTTACCGGGGAACAATCAGCCCCAGCATTTT. The gene calls are TRBV28 and TRBJ1-5; D unclear. Germline values: CDR1 MDHEN, CDR2 SYDVKM. Between the trimmed V and J ends, which lost 2 bases and 3 bases, there was a span of 8 bases. The CDR3 runs to 14 residues. The whole variable domain, filled in from reference TRBV28 and TRBJ1-5, reads DVKVTQSSRYLVKRTGEKVFLECVQDMDHENMFWYRQDPGLGLRLIYFSYDVKMKEKGDIPEGYSVSREKKERFSLILESASTNQTSMYLCASSLPGNNQPQHFGDGTRLSIL.

This chain uses TRBV28 with TRBJ2-5; possibly TRBD1 for D (6 bases). The CDR3 is 16 amino acids. V was cut by 5 bases and J by 1 base, with 17 bases left in between. Germline V CDR1 and CDR2: MDHEN, SYDVKM. The CDR3 is CASSKTGTRIQETQYF. As DNA, the CDR3 is TGTGCCAGCAGTAAAACAGGGACCCGAATCCAAGAGACCCAGTACTTC.

The gene calls are TRBV7-2 and TRBJ2-7; no reliable D call. The V gene's germline CDR1 is SGHTA and CDR2 FQGNSA. V was clipped by 1 base and J by 5 bases, with 6 bases between them. The CDR3 consists of 12 residues. For the CDR3, the DNA is TGTGCCAGCAGCTTAGTTTCGAACGAGCAGTACTTC. Residues: CASSLVSNEQYF.

This clonotype has at least ten counts. The chain combines TRBV19 with TRBJ1-2; unclear D gene. The CDR3 length is 14 residues. Per the germline V gene, CDR1 is LNHDA and CDR2 is SQIVND (reference sequence). V was trimmed by 4 bases and J by 7 bases, leaving 16 bases between them. The CDR3 nucleotides are TGTGCCAGTAGTACTAGGCCGGCAGAGAGTGGCTACACCTTC. This encodes CASSTRPAESGYTF.

This clonotype was observed many times. The genes are TRBV7-2 and TRBJ2-5, with 10 nucleotides matching TRBD2. This CDR3 comprises 15 residues. After removal of 1 base from V and 5 bases from J, the junction contained 4 bases not matched to a gene. Germline lookup yields CDR1 SGHTA and CDR2 FQGNSA. The CDR3 is CASSLGSGRLETQYF. CDR3 DNA sequence: TGTGCCAGCAGCTTAGGTAGCGGGAGGCTGGAGACCCAGTACTTC.

This clonotype appeared many times. The V gene is TRBV15, the J gene TRBJ2-5; 9 bases line up with TRBD2. This CDR3 has 13 residues. Looked up from germline, CDR1 is LNHNV and CDR2 is YYDKDF (reference sequence). Trimming at V came to 8 bases and at J to 4 bases, leaving 5 bases not matched to a gene. CDR3 DNA sequence: TGTGCCACCTCTAGCGGGGTTAGAGAGACCCAGTACTTC. Its protein is CATSSGVRETQYF.

CDR3 DNA: TGTGCCACCAGTGAGATCCTAGACCAAGAGACCCAGTACTTC. This translates into CATSEILDQETQYF. The chain carries TRBV24-1 and TRBJ2-5; D remains unclear. The CDR3 spans 14 residues. Germline V gene sequence: CDR1 KGHDR, CDR2 SFDVKD. Trimming took off 4 bases at V and 0 bases at J, with 8 bases between the two ends.

At least ten counts were recorded for this clonotype. The chain employs TRBV28 and TRBJ2-3; 7 bases map to TRBD2. This CDR3 contains 15 residues. Germline values: CDR1 MDHEN, CDR2 SYDVKM. The trim removed 5 bases at V and 2 bases at J, leaving 7 bases unmatched. The CDR3 coding sequence is TGTGCCAGCAGTCCCAGCGGGACTAACACAGATACGCAGTATTTT. This translates into CASSPSGTNTDTQYF.

This clonotype was seen a handful of times. The rearrangement links TRBV6-1 to TRBJ1-5; D is possibly TRBD1 (5 bases). Trimming took off 1 base at V and 6 bases at J, with 19 bases between the two ends. The CDR3 has 17 residues. Germline V gene lookup returns CDR1 MNHNS and CDR2 SASEGT. The CDR3 sequence is CASSEGGHRLAGQPQHF. The CDR3 nucleotides are TGTGCCAGCAGTGAAGGAGGACATCGACTAGCGGGTCAGCCCCAGCATTTT.

J is TRBJ2-6 and V is TRBV12-3 or TRBV12-4, with 9 nucleotides matching TRBD1. CDR3 length: 15 residues. V lost 5 bases, J lost 2 bases, and 1 base stayed unmatched. CDR3 loop: CASSRTGAGANVLTF. DNA of the CDR3: TGTGCCAGCAGTAGGACAGGGGCTGGGGCCAACGTCCTGACTTTC.

This sequence joins TRBV6-2 or TRBV6-3 and TRBJ1-5, with 12 positions matching TRBD1. CDR1 MNHEY and CDR2 SVGEGT come from the germline V gene. Losses at the gene ends were 2 bases for V and 0 bases for J; bases not matched to a gene: 8. CDR3 length: 19 residues. CDR3 residues: CASSYVGQGASYSNQPQHF. CDR3 sequence (DNA): TGTGCCAGCAGTTACGTGGGACAGGGGGCGAGCTATAGCAATCAGCCCCAGCATTTT.

The genes are TRBV27 and TRBJ2-7; TRBD1 aligns across 8 bases. Germline V gene data show CDR1 as MNHEY and CDR2 as SMNVEV (reference sequence). CDR3 length: 15 residues. The V and J ends lost 5 bases and 3 bases, in that order; junction bases with no gene match: 9. In DNA form, the CDR3 reads TGTGCCAGCAGTGACGAACAGGGGGGACTCTACGAGCAGTACTTC. It specifies CASSDEQGGLYEQYF.

This clonotype was seen just once. The rearrangement links TRBV20-1 to TRBJ1-2; 7 bases fit TRBD1. The CDR3 has 15 amino acids. CDR1 DFQATT and CDR2 SNEGSKA come from the germline V gene (reference sequence). After removal of 3 bases from V and 4 bases from J, the junction contained 11 bases not matched to a gene. CDR3 region: CSARPQGPAFYGYTF. CDR3 nucleotide sequence: TGCAGTGCTAGGCCACAGGGGCCCGCCTTCTATGGCTACACCTTC.